This TCR beta chain was sequenced during a study of T cells in Graves' hyperthyroidism and ophthalmopathy. At the level of the study: Peripheral blood collection took place at initial diagnosis, before any treatment. Findings and caveats of the study: In the analysis, a 13 V-J model separated ophthalmopathy from stable hyperthyroidism.

TCR beta CDR3 sequences were amplified from RNA transcripts. First-round RT-PCR of the TCR CDR3 relied on the HTBI primer set. TCRdb re-called the multiplex PCR reads through MiXCR, storing one row per CDR3 protein. This table has roughly 740,000 distinct CDR3 sequences, around 15% appearing once. Stable disease denoted Graves' hyperthyroidism without ophthalmopathy progression within 18 months. Researchers barred patients who had uncontrolled infection, other autoimmune disease, pregnancy or lactation. Trimming removed 0 bases at V and 2 bases at J, with 18 bases between. This CDR3 has 18 amino acids. Germline CDR1 SGHNT, CDR2 YYREEE (reference sequence). Note on this clonotype: The antigen is unknown.

Sequenced material: blood. The sequence was collected from a man younger than 30 with Graves' hyperthyroidism. The chain uses TRBV5-4 and TRBJ2-1; tentatively, D is TRBD2 (5 bases). The CDR3 nucleotides are TGTGCCAGCAGCTTGGTCCGCGCTAGCCGAAGCCCCTACAATGAGCAGTTCTTC. Its translation is CASSLVRASRSPYNEQFF.